This is a list of T cell receptor beta chains from one sample in a study of T cell repertoires in ileal Crohn's disease. Using immunoSEQ multiplex PCR, the repertoire was profiled, and TCRdb retains in-frame clones only, with some absent. The data hold around 7,900 clones, with under 80% observed a single time. The material sequenced was ileal tissue. These receptor sequences come from an adult with Crohn's disease. Each CDR3 is given without its conserved first and last residue. D genes are given only for firm matches.

v_gene: TRBV7-9; d_gene: NA; j_gene: TRBJ1-1; CDR3aa: ASSLGGVWNTEAF
v_gene: TRBV9; d_gene: TRBD2; j_gene: TRBJ2-5; CDR3aa: ASSVAGGLLETQY
v_gene: TRBV12-5; d_gene: NA; j_gene: TRBJ2-3; CDR3aa: ASGGGTRTDTQY
v_gene: TRBV19; d_gene: TRBD1; j_gene: TRBJ2-3; CDR3aa: ASATATGGDTQY
v_gene: TRBV4-3; d_gene: NA; j_gene: TRBJ1-2; CDR3aa: ASSQDSPGNYGYT
v_gene: TRBV11-2; d_gene: NA; j_gene: TRBJ2-1; CDR3aa: ASSRDRDYEQF
v_gene: TRBV5-1; d_gene: TRBD2; j_gene: TRBJ2-1; CDR3aa: ASSPTGTSGGAGYNEQF
v_gene: TRBV5-4; d_gene: NA; j_gene: TRBJ1-1; CDR3aa: ASSSRVGDTEAF
v_gene: TRBV4-2; d_gene: TRBD1; j_gene: TRBJ2-5; CDR3aa: ASSQTAGTGETQY
v_gene: TRBV7-9; d_gene: NA; j_gene: TRBJ1-4; CDR3aa: ASSLGGVQRSEKLF
v_gene: TRBV5-6; d_gene: NA; j_gene: TRBJ2-7; CDR3aa: ASSFELSYEQY
v_gene: TRBV2; d_gene: TRBD1; j_gene: TRBJ2-1; CDR3aa: ATRPGQGDHNEQF
v_gene: TRBV12-5; d_gene: TRBD2; j_gene: TRBJ2-5; CDR3aa: ASGLGSSSGVTQY
v_gene: TRBV2; d_gene: NA; j_gene: TRBJ2-3; CDR3aa: ASRRGGSRSTDTQY
v_gene: TRBV27; d_gene: TRBD1; j_gene: TRBJ1-2; CDR3aa: ASSQGGELNYGYT
v_gene: TRBV5-6; d_gene: TRBD1; j_gene: TRBJ1-2; CDR3aa: ASSPPQGGFGNYGYT